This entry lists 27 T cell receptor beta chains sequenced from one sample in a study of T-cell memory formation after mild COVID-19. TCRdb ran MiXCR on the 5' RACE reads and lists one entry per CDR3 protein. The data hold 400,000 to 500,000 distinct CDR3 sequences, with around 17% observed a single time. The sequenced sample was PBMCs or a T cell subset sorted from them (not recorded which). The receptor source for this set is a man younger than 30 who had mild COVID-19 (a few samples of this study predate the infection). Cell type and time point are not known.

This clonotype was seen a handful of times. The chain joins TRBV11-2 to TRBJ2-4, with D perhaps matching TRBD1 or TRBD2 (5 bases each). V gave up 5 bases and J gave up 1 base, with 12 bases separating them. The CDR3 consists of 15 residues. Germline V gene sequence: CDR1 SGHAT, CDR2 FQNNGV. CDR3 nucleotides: TGTGCCAGCAGCCCCCGGTGGGGGGCCAAAAACATTCAGTACTTC. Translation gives CASSPRWGAKNIQYF. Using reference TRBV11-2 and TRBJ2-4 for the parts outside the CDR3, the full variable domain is EAGVAQSPRYKIIEKRQSVAFWCNPISGHATLYWYQQILGQGPKLLIQFQNNGVVDDSQLPKDRFSAERLKGVDSTLKIQPAKLEDSAVYLCASSPRWGAKNIQYFGAGTRLSVL.

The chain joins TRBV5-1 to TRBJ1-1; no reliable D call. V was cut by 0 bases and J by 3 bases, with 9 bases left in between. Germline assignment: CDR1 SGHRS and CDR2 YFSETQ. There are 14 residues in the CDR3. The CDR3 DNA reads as TGCGCCAGCAGCTTGGGCCACACGGACACTGAAGCTTTCTTT. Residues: CASSLGHTDTEAFF.

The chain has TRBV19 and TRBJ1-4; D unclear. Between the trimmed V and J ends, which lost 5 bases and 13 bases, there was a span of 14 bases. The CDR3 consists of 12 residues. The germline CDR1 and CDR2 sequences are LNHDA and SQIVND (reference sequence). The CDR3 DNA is TGTGCCAGTAGTTTTCTCCTACAGCCACTGTTTTTT. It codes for CASSFLLQPLFF.

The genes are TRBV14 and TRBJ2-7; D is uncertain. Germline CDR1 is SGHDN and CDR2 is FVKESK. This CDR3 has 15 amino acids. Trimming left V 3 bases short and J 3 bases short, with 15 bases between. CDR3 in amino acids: CASSQGLGVRYEQYF. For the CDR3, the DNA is TGTGCCAGCAGCCAGGGTCTTGGAGTGCGCTACGAGCAGTACTTC.

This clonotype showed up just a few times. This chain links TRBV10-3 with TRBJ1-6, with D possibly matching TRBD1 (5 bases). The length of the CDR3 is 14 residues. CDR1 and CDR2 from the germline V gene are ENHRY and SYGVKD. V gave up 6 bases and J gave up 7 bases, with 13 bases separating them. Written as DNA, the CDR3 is TGTGCCATCAGGGGGGACTCTGGCAATTCACCCCTCCACTTT. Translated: CAIRGDSGNSPLHF.

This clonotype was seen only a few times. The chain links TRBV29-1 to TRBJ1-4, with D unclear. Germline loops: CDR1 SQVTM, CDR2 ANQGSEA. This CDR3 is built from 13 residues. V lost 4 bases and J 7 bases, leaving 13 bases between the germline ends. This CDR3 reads CSVGEKPFEKLFF. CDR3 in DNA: TGCAGCGTTGGAGAGAAACCCTTTGAAAAACTGTTTTTT.

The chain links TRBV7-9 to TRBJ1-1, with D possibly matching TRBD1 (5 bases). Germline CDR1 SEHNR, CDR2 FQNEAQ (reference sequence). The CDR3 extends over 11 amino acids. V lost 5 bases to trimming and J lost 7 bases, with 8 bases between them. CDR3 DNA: TGTGCCAGCAGCCGTACAGGTGAAGCTTTCTTT. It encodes CASSRTGEAFF.

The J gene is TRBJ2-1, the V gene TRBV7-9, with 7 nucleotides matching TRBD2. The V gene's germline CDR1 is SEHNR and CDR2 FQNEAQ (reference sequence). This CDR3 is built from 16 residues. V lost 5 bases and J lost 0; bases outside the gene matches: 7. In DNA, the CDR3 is TGTGCCAGCAGCGACCGGGACTATCCCTCCTACAATGAGCAGTTCTTC. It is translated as CASSDRDYPSYNEQFF.

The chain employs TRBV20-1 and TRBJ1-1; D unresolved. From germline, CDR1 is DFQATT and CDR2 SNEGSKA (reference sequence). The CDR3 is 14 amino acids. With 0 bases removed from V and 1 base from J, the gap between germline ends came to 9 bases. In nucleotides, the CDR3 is TGCAGTGCTAGAGATGCGGGTCGGAACACTGAAGCTTTCTTT. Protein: CSARDAGRNTEAFF.

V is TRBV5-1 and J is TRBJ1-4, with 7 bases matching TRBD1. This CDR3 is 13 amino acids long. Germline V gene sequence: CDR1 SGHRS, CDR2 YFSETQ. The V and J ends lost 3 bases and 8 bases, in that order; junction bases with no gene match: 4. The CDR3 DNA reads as TGCGCCAGCAGCTACCAGGGGGACGAAAAACTGTTTTTT. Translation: CASSYQGDEKLFF.

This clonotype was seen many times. The CDR3 DNA sequence: TGTGCCAGCCGGGACGGCAATCAGCCCCAGCATTTT. Translation gives CASRDGNQPQHF. V gene TRBV7-3 combines with J gene TRBJ1-5; D possibly corresponds to TRBD1 (5 bases). The germline gives CDR1 SGHTA, CDR2 FQGTGA. The CDR3 loop spans 12 amino acids. Trimming removed 8 bases at V and 2 bases at J, with 7 bases between.

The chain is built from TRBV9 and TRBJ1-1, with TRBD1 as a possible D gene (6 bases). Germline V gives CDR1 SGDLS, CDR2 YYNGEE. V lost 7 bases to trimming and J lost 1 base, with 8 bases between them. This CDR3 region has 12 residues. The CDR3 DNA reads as TGTGCCAGCCAGGGGACGAACACTGAAGCTTTCTTT. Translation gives CASQGTNTEAFF.

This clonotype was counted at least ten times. CDR3: CASSPGGVNQPQHF. The CDR3 DNA follows: TGTGCCAGCAGCCCAGGGGGAGTGAATCAGCCCCAGCATTTT. V usage is TRBV5-5 and J usage is TRBJ1-5; 7 nucleotides agree with TRBD1. There are 14 residues in the CDR3. With V trimmed by 4 bases and J by 4 bases, 5 bases remained unmatched. From germline, CDR1 is SGHKS and CDR2 YYEKEE (reference sequence). Looking up the rest from reference TRBV5-5 and TRBJ1-5 gives the full variable domain: DAGVTQSPTHLIKTRGQQVTLRCSPISGHKSVSWYQQVLGQGPQFIFQYYEKEERGRGNFPDRFSARQFPNYSSELNVNALLLGDSALYLCASSPGGVNQPQHFGDGTRLSIL.

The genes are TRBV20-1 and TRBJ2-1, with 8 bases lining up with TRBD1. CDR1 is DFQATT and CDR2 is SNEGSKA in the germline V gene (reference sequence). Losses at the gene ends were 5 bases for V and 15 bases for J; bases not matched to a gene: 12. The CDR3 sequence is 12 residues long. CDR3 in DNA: TGCAGTGCTCCCAAACATACAGGGGGGATGTTCTTC. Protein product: CSAPKHTGGMFF.

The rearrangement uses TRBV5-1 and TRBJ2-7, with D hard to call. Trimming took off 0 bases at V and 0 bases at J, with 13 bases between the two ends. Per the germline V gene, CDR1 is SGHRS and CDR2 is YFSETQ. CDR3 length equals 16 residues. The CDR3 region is CASSLVVATTSYEQYF. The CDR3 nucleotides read TGCGCCAGCAGCTTGGTCGTCGCGACGACCTCCTACGAGCAGTACTTC.

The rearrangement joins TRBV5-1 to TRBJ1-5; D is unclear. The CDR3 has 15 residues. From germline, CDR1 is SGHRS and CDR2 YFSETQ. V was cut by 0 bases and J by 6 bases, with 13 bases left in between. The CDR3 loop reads CASSLEGSSGQPQHF. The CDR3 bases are TGCGCCAGCAGCTTGGAGGGTTCCTCGGGTCAGCCCCAGCATTTT.

CDR3 region: CASTPAGWNEQFF. In nucleotides, the CDR3 is TGTGCCAGCACCCCGGCGGGCTGGAATGAGCAGTTCTTC. This chain links TRBV12-3 or TRBV12-4 with TRBJ2-1; a weak D match, TRBD2 (5 bases). This CDR3 comprises 13 residues. V was cut by 7 bases and J by 7 bases, with 14 bases left in between.

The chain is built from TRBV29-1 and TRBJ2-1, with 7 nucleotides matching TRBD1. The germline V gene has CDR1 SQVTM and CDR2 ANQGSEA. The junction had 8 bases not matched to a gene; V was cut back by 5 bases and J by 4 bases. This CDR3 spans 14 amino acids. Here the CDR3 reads CSVLIGGGYNEQFF. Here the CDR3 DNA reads TGCAGCGTTTTAATAGGGGGCGGATACAATGAGCAGTTCTTC.

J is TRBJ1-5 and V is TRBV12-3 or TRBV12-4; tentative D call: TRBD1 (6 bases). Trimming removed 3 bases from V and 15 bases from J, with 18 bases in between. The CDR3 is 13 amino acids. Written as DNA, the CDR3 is TGTGCCAGCAGTTTGCTCGGGGAACAGGGCAGGCATTTT. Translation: CASSLLGEQGRHF.

The CDR3: CASSGRGTQGSYNEQFF. In DNA form, the CDR3 reads TGTGCCAGCAGCGGCAGGGGGACCCAGGGCTCCTACAATGAGCAGTTCTTC. J is TRBJ2-1 and V is TRBV9, with TRBD1 matching 7 bases. Germline V CDR1 and CDR2: SGDLS, YYNGEE. This CDR3 contains 17 residues. The V gene end was trimmed by 3 bases and the J gene end by 0 bases; junction bases not matched to a gene: 9.

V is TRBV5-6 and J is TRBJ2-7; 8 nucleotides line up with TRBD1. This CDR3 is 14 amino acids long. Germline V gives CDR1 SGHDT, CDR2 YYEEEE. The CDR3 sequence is CASSWGQESYEKYV. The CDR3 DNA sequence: TGTGCCAGCAGCTGGGGACAGGAAAGCTACGAGAAGTACGTC.

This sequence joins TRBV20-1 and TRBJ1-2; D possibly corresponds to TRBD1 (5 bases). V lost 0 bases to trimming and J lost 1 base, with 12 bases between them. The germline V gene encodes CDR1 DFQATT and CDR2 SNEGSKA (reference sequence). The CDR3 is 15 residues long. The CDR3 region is CSARDRQRVNYGYTF. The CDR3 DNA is TGCAGTGCTAGAGACCGACAGAGGGTTAACTATGGCTACACCTTC.

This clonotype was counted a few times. DNA of the CDR3: TGTGCCAGTAGTATAGTCGGTAGCGGGGTGAGCTCCTACAATGAGCAGTTCTTC. It specifies CASSIVGSGVSSYNEQFF. The chain links TRBV19 to TRBJ2-1; 8 bases are shared with TRBD2. The trim removed 1 base at V and 0 bases at J, leaving 8 bases unmatched. Germline CDR1 reads LNHDA; CDR2 reads SQIVND (reference sequence). The CDR3 consists of 18 residues.

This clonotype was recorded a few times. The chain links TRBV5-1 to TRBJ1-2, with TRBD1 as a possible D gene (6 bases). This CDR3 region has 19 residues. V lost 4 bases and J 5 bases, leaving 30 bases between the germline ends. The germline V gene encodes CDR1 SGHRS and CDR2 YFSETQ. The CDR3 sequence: CASSHGSFPGLVTGYGYTF. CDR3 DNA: TGCGCCAGCAGCCATGGCTCATTCCCTGGGCTCGTCACAGGGTATGGCTACACCTTC.

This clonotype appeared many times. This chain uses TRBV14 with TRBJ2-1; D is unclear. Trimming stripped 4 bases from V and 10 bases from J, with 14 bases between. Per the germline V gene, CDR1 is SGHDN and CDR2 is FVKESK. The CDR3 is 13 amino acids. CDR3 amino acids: CASSREERREQFF. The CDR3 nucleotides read TGTGCCAGCAGCCGAGAAGAACGAAGAGAGCAGTTCTTC.

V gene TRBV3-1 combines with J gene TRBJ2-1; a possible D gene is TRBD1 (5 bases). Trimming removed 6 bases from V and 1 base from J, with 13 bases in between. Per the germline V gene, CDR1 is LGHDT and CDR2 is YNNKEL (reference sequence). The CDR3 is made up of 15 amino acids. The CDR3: CASSVDSSSYNEQFF. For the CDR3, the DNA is TGTGCCAGCAGTGTCGACAGTTCGTCCTACAATGAGCAGTTCTTC.

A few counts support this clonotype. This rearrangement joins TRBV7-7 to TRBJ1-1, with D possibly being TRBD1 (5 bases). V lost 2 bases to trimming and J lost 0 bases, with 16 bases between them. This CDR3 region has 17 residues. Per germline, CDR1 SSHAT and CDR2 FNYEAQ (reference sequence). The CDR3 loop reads CASSLRVRGRMNTEAFF. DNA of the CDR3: TGTGCCAGCAGCTTAAGGGTTCGGGGGAGAATGAACACTGAAGCTTTCTTT.